Listed below are T cell receptor beta chains from one sample, sequenced in a study of blood T cell repertoires in COVID-19. This table comes from immunoSEQ multiplex PCR, and its TCRdb copy is limited to in-frame clones, with some not included. The profile shows approximately 21,000 clones, less than 85% of them singletons. What was sequenced was peripheral blood. The source is an elderly man with acute or convalescent COVID-19. The CDR3 runs from the conserved cysteine through the conserved F or W. A D gene is named only where the DNA matches it firmly. Expanded clones get a size class; other rows say once, few or many, or leave the size out.

>TRBJ2-7|TRBD2|-|TRBV28
TGTGCCAGCAGGCTAGCGGGAGTGGTCTACGAGCAGTACTTC
CASRLAGVVYEQYF
>TRBJ2-7|TRBD1|-|TRBV6-5
TGTGCCAGCACAAGACAGGGGGAGCAGTACTTC
CASTRQGEQYF
>TRBJ2-1|TRBD1|-|TRBV3-1/TRBV3-2
TGTGCCAGCAGCCCAAAAGACAGGGTTGAGCAGTTCTTC
CASSPKDRVEQFF
>TRBJ1-2|-|-|TRBV6-6
TGTGCCAGCAGTTACAGGGGGAGGGACTATGGCTACACCTTC
CASSYRGRDYGYTF
>TRBJ2-2|-|-|TRBV6-5
TGTGCCAGCATTATCCAGGGGTCCACCGGGGAGCTGTTTTTT
CASIIQGSTGELFF
>TRBJ2-7|TRBD2|-|TRBV30
TGTGCCTGGAGGGCTAGCGGTCCTTCATCCGAGCAGTACTTC
CAWRASGPSSEQYF
>TRBJ2-1|-|-|TRBV10-3
TGTGCCATCAGTGAAGTTAGTGAGCAGTTCTTC
CAISEVSEQFF
>TRBJ2-1|-|-|TRBV19
TGTGCCACCACTCGGGGGTCGGGCTACAATGAGCAGTTCTTC
CATTRGSGYNEQFF
>TRBJ2-2|TRBD1|medium-sized|TRBV19
TGTGCCAGTAGCCGGAAAGGGACAGGGGGAGGTAGCGGGGAGCTGTTTTTT
CASSRKGTGGGSGELFF
>TRBJ2-1|TRBD2|-|TRBV3-1/TRBV3-2
TGTGCCAGCAGCCAAGTATGGGGCGGGACGGGGGGCAATGAGCAGTTCTTC
CASSQVWGGTGGNEQFF
>TRBJ2-1|-|few|TRBV6-5
TGTGCCAGCGGAAGAATGGCTAGCGCCAATGAGCAGTTCTTC
CASGRMASANEQFF
>TRBJ1-5|TRBD1|-|TRBV3-1/TRBV3-2
TGTGCCAGCGCCCAGGGGGCCGGGCAGCCCCAGCATTTT
CASAQGAGQPQHF
>TRBJ2-3|TRBD1|-|TRBV4-2
TGTGCCAGCAGCCAAGATAGTAGGAGGACAGGGGGCGTAGATACGCAGTATTTT
CASSQDSRRTGGVDTQYF
>TRBJ2-4|-|-|TRBV3-1/TRBV3-2
TGTGCCAGCAGCCAAGATCGCGACGTCGGGAACATTCAGTACTTC
CASSQDRDVGNIQYF
>TRBJ2-5|-|-|TRBV5-6
TGTGCCAGCAGCTCCGAGTGGGAGACCCAGTACTTC
CASSSEWETQYF
>TRBJ1-1|-|-|TRBV14
TGTGCCAGCAGCCGCCCGGGGGTGAACACTGAAGCTTTCTTT
CASSRPGVNTEAFF
>TRBJ1-6|-|-|TRBV7-2
TGTGCCAGCAGCTTGGGGGGTTCACCCCTCCACTTT
CASSLGGSPLHF
>TRBJ1-2|-|-|TRBV4-2
TGTGCCAGCAGCCAAGAATATGGGGGGGGCTATGGCTACACCTTC
CASSQEYGGGYGYTF
>TRBJ2-7|TRBD2|-|TRBV27
TGTGCCAGCAGTCCACTCATGCCCCGGACTAGCGTAACCTACGAGCAGTACTTC
CASSPLMPRTSVTYEQYF
>TRBJ2-2|-|-|TRBV7-2
TGTGCCAGCAGCTTAGCTGCCCCGGGAGCGAAGCTGTTTTTT
CASSLAAPGAKLFF
>TRBJ1-1|-|-|TRBV12-5
TGTGCTAGTGCCCTGGGGGGGGTGGGGACTGAAGCTTTCTTT
CASALGGVGTEAFF
>TRBJ1-2|-|medium-sized|TRBV7-9
TGTGCCAGCAGCTTAGGGCTGGGACAAGGCTACACCTTC
CASSLGLGQGYTF
>TRBJ2-1|TRBD2|-|TRBV6-2/TRBV6-3
TGTGCCAGCAGCCGTCTTCGGTCTAGCGGGAGTCTGGGTGAGCAGTTCTTC
CASSRLRSSGSLGEQFF